One T cell receptor beta chain is described in this entry. Its antigen is still unknown. Profiled with immunoSEQ multiplex PCR; TCRdb holds only in-frame clones, not every one. In the table there are tens of thousands of clones, under 85% of which are singletons. The entry originates in a study of vaccination effects on CD4 cells after COVID-19. Study-wide background: Participants were given two doses of BNT162b2 or mRNA-1273 vaccine.

Once cultured for 10 days, the cells underwent separation to obtain CD4+ T cells. Both day 3 and day 7 saw half the medium replaced with IL-2 medium. V was pared by 4 bases and J by 4 bases, with 7 bases of the junction left unmatched. The CDR3 runs 15 residues. Germline assignment: CDR1 SGHRS and CDR2 YFSETQ. The source material was CD4+ T cells from PBMCs cultured without peptide, sampled before COVID-19 vaccination. This TCR derives from a human donor who received a COVID-19 vaccine. The rearrangement uses TRBV5-1 and TRBJ2-2, with TRBD1 matching 7 bases. CDR3 in amino acids: CASSPSDRATGELFF. CDR3 DNA sequence: TGCGCCAGCAGCCCCTCCGACAGGGCCACCGGGGAGCTGTTTTTT.